This TCR beta chain emerged from a study of identical twins. This clonotype showed up just a few times. The antigen remains undetermined. The V end lost 2 bases, the J end lost 1 base, and 14 bases lay between the germline ends. The germline gives CDR1 MNHEY, CDR2 SVGEGT. This CDR3 spans 16 amino acids. Study-wide results and limits: Donors were not followed over many years; analysis was cross-sectional. In zero-insertion analyses, partial confounding could arise from invariant MAIT and iNKT cells.

cDNA molecules carried unique molecular identifiers, and template switching added a universal primer site. TCRdb recomputed calls from the 5' RACE reads with MiXCR, one row per CDR3 protein. The sample includes hundreds of thousands of distinct CDR3 sequences, 12% of them seen just once. This same sample was also part of a study on yellow fever vaccine responses in identical twins. According to that study: The T cell response to vaccination in identical twins was reportedly partly convergent and partly personalized.

The receptor was isolated from a woman between 18 and 29 years old in good health. Sequenced material: CD8+ T cells sorted from blood. V and J are TRBV6-2 or TRBV6-3 and TRBJ1-2; D is undetermined. The CDR3, as DNA: TGTGCCAGCAGTTACCTCGGAAAACGGGTTAACTATGGCTACACCTTC. As protein: CASSYLGKRVNYGYTF.